This TCR beta chain was retrieved from a study of sequential checkpoint blockade in melanoma. Across the whole study: Randomization was 1:1 between first-line nivolumab→ipilimumab and ipilimumab→nivolumab. Both treatment sequences were followed by maintenance nivolumab.

Libraries were prepared by immunoSEQ multiplex PCR; TCRdb keeps only in-frame clonotypes and omits some of them. The sample has some 17,000 clones; just over 70% are singletons. The treatment denotes: randomized to nivolumab then ipilimumab (arm A) or the reverse (arm B). No patient had prior DNA-damaging chemotherapy. From thawed PBMCs, live CD3+CD8+ cells negative for CD19 and CD56 were sorted. The clonotype was recovered from a human donor with melanoma. The input for sequencing was CD8+ T cells sorted from blood (inferred from file names), taken from a patient given nivolumab and ipilimumab in sequence.

Here the CDR3 DNA reads TGCGCCAGCAGCCAAGATACGGCGGGGAGCTCCTACGAGCAGTACTTC. This codes for CASSQDTAGSSYEQYF. The rearrangement joins TRBV4-1 to TRBJ2-5; the D gene is possibly TRBD2 (6 bases). The J call may not be correct, given that the DNA end is closer to TRBJ2-7. Looked up from germline, CDR1 is MGHRA and CDR2 is YSYEKL. The CDR3 is 16 amino acids.